The 15 T cell receptor beta chains below all came from one sample that was sequenced in a study of Graves' ophthalmopathy and Graves' hyperthyroidism. RNA transcripts served as template for amplifying TCR beta CDR3 sequences. HTBI primers were used in a first-round RT-PCR, which preceded a second-round multiplex PCR. TCRdb redid the calling of the multiplex PCR reads with MiXCR, one entry per CDR3 protein. Here the sample spans over a million distinct CDR3 sequences, 35% to 40% being singletons. Source material: peripheral blood or thyroid tissue (not recorded which). The receptor set was obtained from an adult man with Graves' hyperthyroidism.

This clonotype has ten or more counts. The V call is TRBV10-3, the J call TRBJ1-2, with 9 bases matching TRBD1. The trim removed 7 bases at V and 6 bases at J, leaving 3 bases unmatched. CDR3 size: 12 residues. CDR1 and CDR2 (germline): ENHRY, SYGVKD. The CDR3 spells CAITGTGHGYTF. The CDR3 bases are TGTGCCATCACCGGGACAGGGCATGGCTACACCTTC.

This clonotype appeared a few times. The chain is built from TRBV6-5 and TRBJ1-5; D is unclear. Germline V gene data show CDR1 as MNHEY and CDR2 as SVGAGI. CDR3 size: 13 residues. Between the trimmed V and J ends, which lost 6 bases and 6 bases, there was a span of 12 bases. The CDR3 loop is CASRIDTSQPQHF. The CDR3, as DNA: TGTGCCAGCAGGATAGACACTTCTCAGCCCCAGCATTTT.

V and J are TRBV9 and TRBJ1-2; no clear D. This CDR3 contains 13 residues. V was trimmed by 0 bases and J by 6 bases, leaving 9 bases between them. Germline V lookup: CDR1 SGDLS, CDR2 YYNGEE. CDR3 nucleotides: TGTGCCAGCAGCGTAGAGGGTTCCAATGGCTACACCTTC. Its protein product is CASSVEGSNGYTF.

This clonotype showed up many times. The V gene is TRBV7-8, the J gene TRBJ1-1; D not certain. V was trimmed by 3 bases and J by 1 base, leaving 9 bases between them. The length of the CDR3 is 14 residues. Per the germline V gene, CDR1 is SGHVS and CDR2 is FQNEAQ. The CDR3 is CASSFKSANTEAFF. The CDR3 coding sequence is TGTGCCAGCAGCTTCAAGAGCGCGAACACTGAAGCTTTCTTT. Looking up the rest from reference TRBV7-8 and TRBJ1-1 gives the full variable domain: GAGVSQSPRYKVAKRGQDVALRCDPISGHVSLFWYQQALGQGPEFLTYFQNEAQLDKSGLPSDRFFAERPEGSVSTLKIQRTQQEDSAVYLCASSFKSANTEAFFGQGTRLTVV.

This clonotype has a count of ten or more. J is TRBJ2-7 and V is TRBV10-3; TRBD1 agrees at 8 bases. This CDR3 comprises 12 residues. Germline values: CDR1 ENHRY, CDR2 SYGVKD. V lost 7 bases, J lost 2 bases, and 1 base stayed unmatched. CDR3 DNA sequence: TGTGCCATCAAGGACAGGGCCTACGAGCAGTACTTC. Translated, it gives CAIKDRAYEQYF.

A remark on this clonotype: A read error may be the cause here, since a much bigger clone is one base away. The CDR3 carries no conserved terminal phenylalanine or tryptophan, so it likely arises from a read error. The chain couples TRBV5-1 to TRBJ2-7; maybe TRBD2 (6 bases). V was clipped by 4 bases and J by 2 bases, with 22 bases between them. The CDR3 is made up of 17 amino acids. Germline V gives CDR1 SGHRS, CDR2 YFSETQ. The CDR3 DNA is TGCGCCAGCAGCCCGGGGGAAACGGGCCTCATCGCCTACGAGCAGTACTCC. Amino acid sequence: CASSPGETGLIAYEQYS.

This chain joins TRBV9 and TRBJ2-2; D might be TRBD1 or TRBD2, each matching 6 bases. This CDR3 has 15 amino acids. The V gene's germline CDR1 is SGDLS and CDR2 YYNGEE. Trimming removed 2 bases at V and 5 bases at J, with 13 bases between. In nucleotides, the CDR3 is TGTGCCAGCAGCGTTTCCGGGGGCGAAACCGGGGAGCTGTTTTTT. Residues: CASSVSGGETGELFF.

This clonotype was seen at least ten times. J is TRBJ2-2 and V is TRBV25-1; D gene ambiguous. CDR3 size: 15 residues. Per germline, CDR1 MGHDK and CDR2 SYGVNS. V was pared by 2 bases and J by 3 bases, with 10 bases between. CDR3 residues: CASSEGRRDTGELFF. The CDR3 DNA is TGTGCCAGCAGTGAAGGCCGAAGGGACACCGGGGAGCTGTTTTTT.

The CDR3 DNA sequence: TGTGCCAGCAGTGAGATTGACGACACTGAAGCTTTCTTT. Its translation: CASSEIDDTEAFF. V is TRBV6-1 and J is TRBJ1-1; D unresolved. Germline V gene sequence: CDR1 MNHNS, CDR2 SASEGT. Trimming cost V 3 bases and J 3 bases, with 8 bases left between them. This CDR3 is built from 13 residues.

V usage is TRBV12-3 or TRBV12-4 and J usage is TRBJ2-2, with 9 bases that match TRBD2. This CDR3 is built from 15 residues. The J segment lost 7 bases and the V segment lost 10 bases, leaving 13 bases of the junction unmatched. The CDR3 loop is CATKRLAGLIGELFF. The CDR3 DNA is TGTGCCACCAAGCGGCTAGCGGGGTTGATCGGGGAGCTGTTTTTT.

The rearrangement links TRBV7-9 to TRBJ2-7; TRBD2 matches 11 bases. Germline trimming cut 2 bases from V and 0 bases from J; bases unmatched to any gene: 3. Germline V gene lookup returns CDR1 SEHNR and CDR2 FQNEAQ (reference sequence). The CDR3 has 16 residues. As DNA, the CDR3 is TGTGCCAGCAGCTTAATAGGACTAGCGGGCTCCTACGAGCAGTACTTC. Its protein is CASSLIGLAGSYEQYF.

This clonotype was detected many times. This chain joins TRBV4-3 and TRBJ2-5; 7 bases are shared with TRBD1. Trimming at V came to 0 bases and at J to 5 bases, leaving 3 bases not matched to a gene. Germline CDR1 LGHNA, CDR2 YSLEER. The CDR3 runs 14 residues. DNA of the CDR3: TGCGCCAGCAGCCAAGATAAGACAGGGGAGACCCAGTACTTC. The encoded protein is CASSQDKTGETQYF.

The chain has TRBV4-1 and TRBJ2-2, with no clear D. V gave up 0 bases and J gave up 1 base, with 9 bases separating them. The CDR3 spans 16 residues. Germline CDR1 is MGHRA and CDR2 is YSYEKL. The CDR3 loop reads CASSQEERMNTGELFF. The CDR3 DNA is TGCGCCAGCAGCCAAGAGGAGCGAATGAACACCGGGGAGCTGTTTTTT.

This clonotype was picked up many times. This sequence joins TRBV24-1 and TRBJ2-7; 9 bases are a match to TRBD2. Losses at the gene ends were 4 bases for V and 3 bases for J; bases not matched to a gene: 6. This CDR3 is built from 15 residues. Germline-derived CDR1 and CDR2 are KGHDR and SFDVKD. In DNA, the CDR3 is TGTGCCACCAGTGAGGGTAGCGGGAGTCGCTACGAGCAGTACTTC. Its translation: CATSEGSGSRYEQYF.

The sample holds a few counts of this clonotype. The chain has TRBV7-2 and TRBJ2-5; D unclear. The CDR3 runs 14 residues. Trimming pared 7 bases from V and 5 bases from J, leaving 17 bases between. Germline V CDR1 and CDR2: SGHTA, FQGNSA. The CDR3 spells CASISLGNWETQYF. For the CDR3, the DNA is TGTGCCAGCATCTCTTTGGGGAATTGGGAGACCCAGTACTTC.